This is a list of T cell receptor beta chains from one sample in a study of shared clonotypes between healthy human individuals. This table comes from immunoSEQ multiplex PCR, and its TCRdb copy is limited to in-frame clones, with some not included. The table lists about 2.4 million clones, around 90% of them singletons. Sequencing was performed on naive CD4+ T cells sorted from blood. The source is a man younger than 30 in good health. CDR3s include the opening cysteine and the closing phenylalanine or tryptophan. A D gene is named only where the DNA matches it firmly.

cdr3_nt	cdr3_aa	d_call	v_call	j_call
TGTGCCAGCAGCTCGCTACTAGCGGGAGGGAGGGGGGAGCTGTTTTTT	CASSSLLAGGRGELFF	TRBD2	TRBV11-2	TRBJ2-2
TGCGCCAGCATAGGGGAGGGGGGCGGCCAGACCTCCTACGAGCAGTACTTC	CASIGEGGGQTSYEQYF	-	TRBV10-2	TRBJ2-7
TGTGCCAGCAGCTTGGAAGGACAGCCCCAGCATTTT	CASSLEGQPQHF	-	TRBV5-6	TRBJ1-5
TGCGCCAGCAGAGGGGACTTTCCCACAGATACGCAGTATTTT	CASRGDFPTDTQYF	-	TRBV10-1	TRBJ2-3
TGTGCCATAAAACAGGGGAGCTCCTACGAGCAGTACTTC	CAIKQGSSYEQYF	TRBD1	TRBV30	TRBJ2-7
TGTGCCAGCAGGACAGACAACTATGGCTACACCTTC	CASRTDNYGYTF	-	TRBV2	TRBJ1-2
TGTGCCAGCAGCGCATACAGGGGGCTCTTCTCTGGAAACACCATATATTTT	CASSAYRGLFSGNTIYF	TRBD1	TRBV11-2	TRBJ1-3
TGTGCTAGTGGTTTCAGCGGAAGGAGGGCCCAGTACTTC	CASGFSGRRAQYF	-	TRBV12-5	TRBJ2-5
TGTGCCATCAGTGAAGGTCCTTACAATGAGCAGTTCTTC	CAISEGPYNEQFF	-	TRBV10-3	TRBJ2-1
TGTGCCAGCAGTCCCGGGACAGGTAGCACAGATACGCAGTATTTT	CASSPGTGSTDTQYF	TRBD1	TRBV2	TRBJ2-3
TGTGCCAGCAGTTTTAGTCTAGCCAAAAACATTCAGTACTTC	CASSFSLAKNIQYF	-	TRBV27	TRBJ2-4
TGTGCCACTGTCGGGGGGACCTACAATGAGCAGTTCTTC	CATVGGTYNEQFF	TRBD2	TRBV19	TRBJ2-1
TGTGCCAGTAGTCGACAGGGGGCCCGATCACCCCTCCACTTT	CASSRQGARSPLHF	TRBD1	TRBV19	TRBJ1-6
TGTGCCAGCAGCTCTCTACCCGGACAGGTCAACTCCTACGAGCAGTACTTC	CASSSLPGQVNSYEQYF	TRBD1	TRBV7-9	TRBJ2-7
TGCGCCAGCAGCGCCGGACAGGGGAACGGCGAGCAGTACTTC	CASSAGQGNGEQYF	TRBD1	TRBV5-1	TRBJ2-7
TGTGCCAGCACCCCGCCCGGGACAACAAGAAACTATGGCTACACCTTC	CASTPPGTTRNYGYTF	-	TRBV5-4	TRBJ1-2
TGTGCTAGCACCCGAGATGAGGGGACCGGGGAGCTGTTTTTT	CASTRDEGTGELFF	-	TRBV7-7	TRBJ2-2
TGTGCCAGCAGCCTAGAGGGCCTTGGGGGGTATTTT	CASSLEGLGGYF	-	TRBV7-2	TRBJ2-3
TGCGCCTGCAACAGGGTCACGAACGAGCAGTACTTC	CACNRVTNEQYF	-	TRBV10-1	TRBJ2-7
TGCGCCAGCAGCTTGGCGGGGGGAAATTCACCCCTCCACTTT	CASSLAGGNSPLHF	-	TRBV5-1	TRBJ1-6